These T cell receptor beta chains were read from a single sample in a study of radiation and T cells in renal cell carcinoma. Data came from immunoSEQ multiplex PCR; TCRdb stores just in-frame clones and leaves some out. The repertoire holds tens of thousands of clones, 65% to 90% seen once, with 20% to 25% in the top ten. Source: blood, taken from a patient whose treatment included radiotherapy and nephrectomy. The receptors shown here come from a woman aged 50 to 60 with renal cell carcinoma. Both conserved end residues are part of each CDR3. D genes are given only for firm matches. Expanded clones get a size class; other rows say once, few or many, or leave the size out.

V gene	D gene	clone size	J gene	CDR3 DNA	CDR3 protein
TRBV6-6	TRBD2	-	TRBJ2-2	TGTGCCAGCAGTAGGACTAGCGGGAGGGTGACCGGGGAGCTGTTTTTT	CASSRTSGRVTGELFF
TRBV5-4	TRBD2	-	TRBJ2-7	TGTGCCAGCACATGGGAGGGAGCCTGGTACGAGCAGTACTTC	CASTWEGAWYEQYF
TRBV27	-	-	TRBJ1-2	TGTGCCAGCAGTCCCCGGAAAGGGGATTATGGCTACACCTTC	CASSPRKGDYGYTF
TRBV7-2	-	-	TRBJ2-7	TGTGCCAGCAGCGTACAAGGGACCCCTTCCTACGAGCAGTACTTC	CASSVQGTPSYEQYF
TRBV27	-	-	TRBJ2-7	TGTGCCAGCAGTTTATCCCTGCGACTCTCCTCTCGGGACGAGCAGTACTTC	CASSLSLRLSSRDEQYF
TRBV19	-	-	TRBJ1-5	TGTGCCAGTACCAATAGACAGGCCTTCTATCAGCCCCAGCATTTT	CASTNRQAFYQPQHF
TRBV19	-	-	TRBJ2-1	TGTGCCAGTAGTATAAGGTCGGCGCCTTCAAGAGGTGAGCAGTTCTTC	CASSIRSAPSRGEQFF
TRBV6-6	TRBD2	-	TRBJ2-4	TGTGCCAGCAGTCCGGCGGGGACTAGCTCCGCCATTCAGTACTTC	CASSPAGTSSAIQYF
TRBV30	-	-	TRBJ2-7	TGTGCCTGGAGTGTGGGCCATACCTACGAGCAGTACTTC	CAWSVGHTYEQYF
TRBV2	-	once	TRBJ1-2	TGTGCCAGTCACCACGTACAGGGAGATTTCAATGGCTACACCTTC	CASHHVQGDFNGYTF
TRBV11-2	-	-	TRBJ1-1	TGTGCCAGCAGCTTAGATCGTGACACTGAAGCTTTCTTT	CASSLDRDTEAFF
TRBV19	-	-	TRBJ1-3	TGTGCCAGTAGCCTCCTTGTGGGATCTGGAAACACCATATATTTT	CASSLLVGSGNTIYF
TRBV11-3	-	-	TRBJ2-7	TGTGCCAGCAGCTTTGGTACCGGTCCGGGCTCCTACGAGCAGTACTTC	CASSFGTGPGSYEQYF
TRBV14	TRBD1	-	TRBJ1-4	TGTGCCAGCAGGCTGGGACAGGGGGATGAAAAACTGTTTTTT	CASRLGQGDEKLFF
TRBV29-1	TRBD2	-	TRBJ2-1	TGTAGTGTGGGGACTAGCGGGGGGGCCGATGAGCAGTTCTTC	CSVGTSGGADEQFF
TRBV7-2	-	-	TRBJ2-7	TGTGCCAGCAGCCTCCGGACCAGGGGAGGCGAGCAGTACTTC	CASSLRTRGGEQYF
TRBV5-4	-	-	TRBJ1-2	TGTGCCAGCCGTCCTGGGGTGGATCTCAACTATGGCTACACCTTC	CASRPGVDLNYGYTF
TRBV5-4	-	-	TRBJ2-2	TGTGCCAGCAGCTTGCGGGTGGACACCGGGGAGCTGTTTTTT	CASSLRVDTGELFF
TRBV7-9	TRBD2	once	TRBJ2-1	TGTGCCAGCAGCCGAGGAATTAGCGGGATGAGCAATGAGCAGTTCTTC	CASSRGISGMSNEQFF
TRBV7-9	-	few	TRBJ1-2	TGTGCCAGCAGCCCGGACGGAGAATATGGCTACACCTTC	CASSPDGEYGYTF
TRBV28	-	-	TRBJ1-4	TGTGCCAGCCACCACAGGGACGAGGAAAAACTGTTTTTT	CASHHRDEEKLFF
TRBV20-1	-	-	TRBJ1-2	TGCAGTGCTCTTGACAGCTATGGCTACACCTTC	CSALDSYGYTF
TRBV13	-	-	TRBJ2-1	TGTGCCAGCAGCTCTGCAGGGTACCACAATGAGCAGTTCTTC	CASSSAGYHNEQFF
TRBV30	TRBD2	once	TRBJ2-2	TGTGCCTGGACTAAAATAGGAGGACTAGCGGGACGTTTAAACACCGGGGAGCTGTTTTTT	CAWTKIGGLAGRLNTGELFF
TRBV7-2	TRBD1	-	TRBJ1-3	TGTGCCAGCAGCCGGGACAGGCTCTCTGGAAACACCATATATTTT	CASSRDRLSGNTIYF
TRBV5-1	TRBD1	few	TRBJ2-1	TGCGCCAGCAGCAGGACCGGGACAGGGAACCCTGAGCAGTTCTTC	CASSRTGTGNPEQFF
TRBV5-6	-	-	TRBJ2-5	TGTGCCAGCAGCTTGGTGTCGGGGGGCGGACAAGAGACCCAGTACTTC	CASSLVSGGGQETQYF
TRBV11-3	TRBD1	-	TRBJ2-3	TGTGCCAGCAGCTTCCGGGACAGCGGCACAGATACGCAGTATTTT	CASSFRDSGTDTQYF
TRBV7-7	-	-	TRBJ2-2	TGTGCCAGCAGCTCAGGCCGGACAGTGAACACCGGGGAGCTGTTTTTT	CASSSGRTVNTGELFF
TRBV7-2	-	few	TRBJ1-4	TGTGCCAGCAGCTTTACCACAACTAATGAAAAACTGTTTTTT	CASSFTTTNEKLFF
TRBV19	-	-	TRBJ2-7	TGTGCCAGTAGTATAGCAAGCTCCTACGAGCAGTACTTC	CASSIASSYEQYF
TRBV7-6	-	-	TRBJ2-5	TGTGCCAGCAGCTATCAGGGCCTCGAGACCCAGTACTTC	CASSYQGLETQYF
TRBV28	-	-	TRBJ1-2	TGTGCCAGCAGTGGAAATGGCTACACCTTC	CASSGNGYTF
TRBV19	-	-	TRBJ2-7	TGTGCCAGTAGTATAGTCTCCGCGGTGCGGGTCTACGAGCAGTACTTC	CASSIVSAVRVYEQYF